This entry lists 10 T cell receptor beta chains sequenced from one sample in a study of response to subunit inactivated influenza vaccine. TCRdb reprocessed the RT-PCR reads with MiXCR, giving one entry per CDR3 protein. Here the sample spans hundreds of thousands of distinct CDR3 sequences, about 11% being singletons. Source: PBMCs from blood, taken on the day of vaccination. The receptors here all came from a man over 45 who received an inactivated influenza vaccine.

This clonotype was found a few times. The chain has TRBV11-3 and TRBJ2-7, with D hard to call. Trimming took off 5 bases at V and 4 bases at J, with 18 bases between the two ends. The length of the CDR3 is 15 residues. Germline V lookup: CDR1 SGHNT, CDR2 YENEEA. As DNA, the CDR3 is TGTGCCAGCAGCGCACATCCTGGACGGCAATACGAGCAGTACTTC. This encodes CASSAHPGRQYEQYF. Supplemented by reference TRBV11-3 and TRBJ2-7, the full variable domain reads EAGVVQSPRYKIIEKKQPVAFWCNPISGHNTLYWYLQNLGQGPELLIRYENEEAVDDSQLPKDRFSAERLKGVDSTLKIQPAELGDSAVYLCASSAHPGRQYEQYFGPGTRLTVT.

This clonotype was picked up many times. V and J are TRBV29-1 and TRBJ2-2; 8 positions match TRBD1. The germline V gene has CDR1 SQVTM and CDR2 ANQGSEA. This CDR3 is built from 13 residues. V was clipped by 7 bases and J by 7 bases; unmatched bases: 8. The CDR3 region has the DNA TGCAGCGGTCTACAGGGGGGCGGCGGGGAGCTGTTTTTT. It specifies CSGLQGGGGELFF.

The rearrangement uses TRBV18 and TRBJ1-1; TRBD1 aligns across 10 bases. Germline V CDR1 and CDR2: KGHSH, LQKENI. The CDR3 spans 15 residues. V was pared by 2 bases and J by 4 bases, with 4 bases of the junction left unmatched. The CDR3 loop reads CASSPGTGEGTEAFF. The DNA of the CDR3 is TGTGCCAGCTCACCAGGGACAGGGGAGGGCACTGAAGCTTTCTTT.

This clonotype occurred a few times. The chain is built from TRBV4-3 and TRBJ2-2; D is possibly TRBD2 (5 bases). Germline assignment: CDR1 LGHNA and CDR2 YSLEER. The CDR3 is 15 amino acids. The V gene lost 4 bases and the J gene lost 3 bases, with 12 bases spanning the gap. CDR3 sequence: CASSRSGLDTGELFF. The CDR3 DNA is TGCGCCAGCAGCCGTTCGGGGTTGGACACCGGGGAGCTGTTTTTT.

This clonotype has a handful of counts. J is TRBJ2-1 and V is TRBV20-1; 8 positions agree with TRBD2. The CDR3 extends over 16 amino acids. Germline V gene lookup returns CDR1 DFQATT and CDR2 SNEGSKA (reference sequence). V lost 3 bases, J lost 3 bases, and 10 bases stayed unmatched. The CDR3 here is CSASPEGREVYNEQFF. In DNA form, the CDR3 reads TGCAGTGCTAGTCCTGAGGGGCGGGAGGTCTACAATGAGCAGTTCTTC.

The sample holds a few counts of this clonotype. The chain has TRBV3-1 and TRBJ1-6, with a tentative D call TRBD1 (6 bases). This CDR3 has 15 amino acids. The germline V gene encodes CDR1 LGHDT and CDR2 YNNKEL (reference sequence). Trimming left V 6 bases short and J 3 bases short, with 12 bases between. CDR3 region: CASRIQGNYNSPLHF. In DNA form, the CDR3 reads TGTGCCAGCAGGATACAGGGAAACTATAATTCACCCCTCCACTTT.

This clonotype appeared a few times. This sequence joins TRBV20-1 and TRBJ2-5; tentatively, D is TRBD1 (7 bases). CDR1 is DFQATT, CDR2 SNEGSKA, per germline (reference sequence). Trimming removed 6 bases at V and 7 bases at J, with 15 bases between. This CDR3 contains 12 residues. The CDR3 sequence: CSAGGTDGTQYF. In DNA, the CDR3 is TGCAGTGCCGGCGGGACAGACGGGACCCAGTACTTC.

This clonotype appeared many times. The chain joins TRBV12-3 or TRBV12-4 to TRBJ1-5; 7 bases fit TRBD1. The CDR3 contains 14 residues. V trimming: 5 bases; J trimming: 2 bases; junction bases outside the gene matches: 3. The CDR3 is CASSRTGGNQPQHF. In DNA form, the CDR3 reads TGTGCCAGCAGTCGGACAGGAGGCAATCAGCCCCAGCATTTT.

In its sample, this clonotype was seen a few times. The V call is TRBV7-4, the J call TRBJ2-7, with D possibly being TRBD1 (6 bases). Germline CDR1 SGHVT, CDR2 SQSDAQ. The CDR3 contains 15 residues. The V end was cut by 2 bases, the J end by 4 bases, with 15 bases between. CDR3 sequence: CASSLSVQGSYEQYF. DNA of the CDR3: TGTGCCAGCAGCTTATCGGTCCAGGGGTCTTACGAGCAGTACTTC.

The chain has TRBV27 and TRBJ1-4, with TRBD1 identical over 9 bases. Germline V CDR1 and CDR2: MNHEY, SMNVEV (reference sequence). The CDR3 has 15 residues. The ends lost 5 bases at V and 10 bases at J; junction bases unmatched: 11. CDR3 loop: CASSPDRRQGGKLFF. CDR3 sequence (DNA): TGTGCCAGCAGTCCCGACCGTCGACAGGGGGGAAAACTGTTTTTT.